The 18 T cell receptor beta chains given below trace back to one sample, sequenced in a study of Ad26.COV2.S vaccination and SARS-CoV-2 variants. Assay: immunoSEQ multiplex PCR; the TCRdb copy retains only in-frame clones and omits some. Of about 680,000 clones in the sample, about 89% are singletons; the top ten hold about 1.5%. The treatment here: 15 to 20 received Ad26.COV2.S at low or high dose, single or two shots; several received placebo; per-sample allocation not given. Sampling occurred on day 63 after the first vaccine or placebo injection. Sample: peripheral blood, taken in a trial of Ad26.COV2.S vaccine versus placebo. The receptor source for this set is a person between 18 and 59 years old who received the Ad26.COV2.S COVID-19 vaccine or a placebo.

This chain joins TRBV10-3 and TRBJ1-1; 7 bases align to TRBD1. The CDR3 extends over 13 amino acids. V gave up 3 bases and J gave up 6 bases; unmatched junction bases: 4. The germline V gene has CDR1 ENHRY and CDR2 SYGVKD. CDR3 region: CAISDRDSSEAFF. The CDR3 region has the DNA TGTGCCATCAGTGACCGGGACAGCTCTGAAGCTTTCTTT.

The gene calls are TRBV4-3 and TRBJ1-4; D uncertain. Germline V gives CDR1 LGHNA, CDR2 YSLEER. Trimming shortened V by 1 base and J by 8 bases, and 8 bases separated the two germline ends. The CDR3 has 13 residues. CDR3 DNA sequence: TGCGCCAGCAGCCAAGGTTTGTCCGAAAAACTGTTTTTT. Its protein is CASSQGLSEKLFF.

The chain links TRBV7-9 to TRBJ2-7, with TRBD2 as a possible D gene (6 bases). This CDR3 has 14 residues. Germline CDR1 and CDR2: SEHNR and FQNEAQ (reference sequence). Trimming removed 5 bases from V and 7 bases from J, with 18 bases in between. CDR3 nucleotide sequence: TGTGCCAGCAGCCCCAGATGGGACTCGGATGAGCAGTACTTC. Its translation: CASSPRWDSDEQYF.

Regarding this clone: The sample contains more than one DNA sequence encoding this CDR3. The chain recombines TRBV29-1 with TRBJ2-7; 8 nucleotides agree with TRBD1. Germline lookup yields CDR1 SQVTM and CDR2 ANQGSEA. This CDR3 has 12 residues. V trimming: 4 bases; J trimming: 3 bases; junction bases outside the gene matches: 2. The chain's CDR3 is CSVGDRGYEQYF. DNA for the CDR3: TGCAGCGTTGGCGACAGGGGCTACGAGCAGTACTTC.

This clone was counted a single time. V is TRBV7-6 and J is TRBJ2-2, with 7 bases lining up with TRBD1. With 5 bases clipped from V and 6 bases from J, the junction kept 3 bases outside the gene matches. The CDR3 is made up of 13 amino acids. Per germline, CDR1 SGHVS and CDR2 FNYEAQ. CDR3 nucleotide sequence: TGTGCCAGCAGCCCCGGACAGGCCGGGGAGCTGTTTTTT. Its translation: CASSPGQAGELFF.

The CDR3 region is CATSRDMNPADIQYF. The CDR3, as DNA: TGTGCCACCAGCAGAGATATGAACCCCGCGGACATTCAGTACTTC. V is TRBV15 and J is TRBJ2-4; D remains unclear. Germline CDR1 reads LNHNV; CDR2 reads YYDKDF (reference sequence). The CDR3 is made up of 15 amino acids. V was clipped by 0 bases and J by 8 bases, with 14 bases between them.

V is TRBV19 and J is TRBJ2-1; unclear D gene. The CDR3 length is 12 residues. V was cut by 0 bases and J by 7 bases, with 4 bases left in between. CDR1 and CDR2 from the germline V gene are LNHDA and SQIVND (reference sequence). CDR3 region: CASSIDLNEQFF. The CDR3 DNA follows: TGTGCCAGTAGTATAGATCTGAATGAGCAGTTCTTC.

V is TRBV9 and J is TRBJ2-7, with D possibly matching TRBD2 (6 bases). V was shortened by 4 bases and J by 6 bases, with 20 bases between the two germline ends. The CDR3 contains 15 residues. The germline gives CDR1 SGDLS, CDR2 YYNGEE. CDR3 in amino acids: CASSSSGAGWGEQYF. DNA of the CDR3: TGTGCCAGCAGCTCCTCGGGCGCGGGGTGGGGCGAGCAGTACTTC.

The chain has TRBV3-1 (or the pseudogene TRBV3-2) and TRBJ2-1; 8 bases are shared with TRBD2. This CDR3 comprises 15 residues. V gave up 4 bases and J gave up 6 bases; unmatched junction bases: 8. Germline V gives CDR1 LGHDT, CDR2 YNNKEL (reference sequence). The CDR3 DNA follows: TGTGCCAGCAGCCGAGGGACTAGGGTATTCAATGAGCAGTTCTTC. It yields the protein CASSRGTRVFNEQFF.

The rearrangement joins TRBV6-5 to TRBJ1-2; no clear D gene. The CDR3 has 14 amino acids. Between the trimmed V and J ends, which lost 6 bases and 0 bases, there was a span of 11 bases. Germline CDR1 is MNHEY and CDR2 is SVGAGI. The CDR3 nucleotides are TGTGCCAGCAGCCTTAATTCTGCTAACTATGGCTACACCTTC. Translation: CASSLNSANYGYTF.

This chain connects TRBV6-2 or TRBV6-3 to TRBJ1-1; 10 bases align to TRBD1. This CDR3 contains 16 residues. Germline V gene sequence: CDR1 MNHEY, CDR2 SVGEGT. V gave up 5 bases and J gave up 0 bases; unmatched junction bases: 6. DNA of the CDR3: TGTGCCAGCAGTACAAGACAGGGGGCGGTGAACACTGAAGCTTTCTTT. This encodes CASSTRQGAVNTEAFF.

The chain couples TRBV18 to TRBJ2-2, with D uncertain. This CDR3 is 15 amino acids long. CDR1 is KGHSH and CDR2 is LQKENI in the germline V gene. V was shortened by 0 bases and J by 0 bases, with 5 bases between the two germline ends. The CDR3 spells CASSPPAPNTGELFF. CDR3 nucleotides: TGTGCCAGCTCACCACCGGCTCCGAACACCGGGGAGCTGTTTTTT. The full variable domain, its missing parts supplied by reference TRBV18 and TRBJ2-2, is NAGVMQNPRHLVRRRGQEARLRCSPMKGHSHVYWYRQLPEEGLKFMVYLQKENIIDESGMPKERFSAEFPKEGPSILRIQQVVRGDSAAYFCASSPPAPNTGELFFGEGSRLTVL.

The CDR3 loop reads CASSLLREYREETQYF. The CDR3 nucleotides are TGTGCCAGCAGCTTATTGCGGGAGTACAGGGAAGAGACCCAGTACTTC. The chain links TRBV7-2 to TRBJ2-5; D might be TRBD2 (7 bases). CDR1 is SGHTA and CDR2 is FQGNSA in the germline V gene. V was trimmed by 2 bases and J by 3 bases, leaving 16 bases between them. The CDR3 consists of 16 residues.

This clone was seen only once. CDR3 in DNA: TGTGCCAGCAGCTTGGGTCAGGGACACGGTGGCTACACCTTC. Its protein is CASSLGQGHGGYTF. J is TRBJ1-2 and V is TRBV5-4; the D gene is possibly TRBD1 (6 bases). CDR3 size: 14 residues. Trimming pared 0 bases from V and 7 bases from J, leaving 13 bases between. The V gene's germline CDR1 is SGHNT and CDR2 YYREEE (reference sequence).

The V and J genes are TRBV2 and TRBJ1-6, with D tentatively TRBD1 (5 bases). The CDR3 covers 15 residues. The germline V and J ends were trimmed by 6 bases and 2 bases, with 11 bases remaining between them. The V gene's germline CDR1 is SNHLY and CDR2 FYNNEI. DNA of the CDR3: TGTGCCAGCAGCAGGGAAAGCACCTATAATTCACCCCTCCACTTT. It specifies CASSRESTYNSPLHF. The full variable domain, rest sourced from reference TRBV2 and TRBJ1-6, is EPEVTQTPSHQVTQMGQEVILRCVPISNHLYFYWYRQILGQKVEFLVSFYNNEISEKSEIFDDQFSVERPDGSNFTLKIRSTKLEDSAMYFCASSRESTYNSPLHFGNGTRLTVT.

The chain couples TRBV6-5 to TRBJ2-7; 8 nucleotides line up with TRBD1. Germline V CDR1 and CDR2: MNHEY, SVGAGI. V lost 0 bases, J lost 3 bases, and 7 bases stayed unmatched. The CDR3 covers 16 residues. CDR3 DNA: TGTGCCAGCAGTTACTCGACGACAGGGGATTTCTACGAGCAGTACTTC. Its translation: CASSYSTTGDFYEQYF.

V usage is TRBV5-5 and J usage is TRBJ2-1, with D hard to call. This CDR3 spans 12 amino acids. Trimming pared 1 base from V and 7 bases from J, leaving 6 bases between. CDR1 SGHKS and CDR2 YYEKEE come from the germline V gene (reference sequence). CDR3 region: CASSLSPNEQFF. The CDR3, as DNA: TGTGCCAGCAGCTTGAGTCCGAATGAGCAGTTCTTC. The variable domain in full, completed from reference TRBV5-5 and TRBJ2-1, reads DAGVTQSPTHLIKTRGQQVTLRCSPISGHKSVSWYQQVLGQGPQFIFQYYEKEERGRGNFPDRFSARQFPNYSSELNVNALLLGDSALYLCASSLSPNEQFFGPGTRLTVL.

Only one count was recorded for this clone. This chain links TRBV19 with TRBJ1-1; D not resolved. Germline V lookup: CDR1 LNHDA, CDR2 SQIVND (reference sequence). This CDR3 contains 14 residues. V lost 2 bases to trimming and J lost 1 base, with 8 bases between them. CDR3 loop: CASSISAGNTEAFF. CDR3 DNA sequence: TGTGCCAGTAGTATATCCGCGGGGAACACTGAAGCTTTCTTT.